The rows below give T cell receptor beta chains drawn from one sample of a study of blood T cells in healthy people across ages. One entry per CDR3 protein, called by TCRdb with MiXCR from the 5' RACE reads. This sample carries approximately 780,000 distinct CDR3 sequences, under 30% of them seen once, and the ten largest clones take over 2.5%. These data are also associated with another study on T cells of mothers and their children.

The material sequenced was blood. All receptors come from a boy younger than 18 in good health. Each CDR3 is given with its conserved first and last residue. D genes are given only for firm matches. Size tells how often a clone was seen (once, few, many) or the class of an expanded clone, and some rows leave it out.

clone size: few; D gene: TRBD1; V gene: TRBV24-1; J gene: TRBJ2-7; CDR3 length: 15; CDR3 protein: CATSDQGQATYEQYF; CDR3 DNA: TGTGCCACCAGTGATCAGGGACAGGCCACCTACGAGCAGTACTTC
clone size: NA; D gene: NA; V gene: TRBV3-1; J gene: TRBJ1-1; CDR3 length: 17; CDR3 protein: CASSQDRLGRLNTEAFF; CDR3 DNA: TGTGCCAGCAGCCAAGATCGGTTGGGACGGCTGAACACTGAAGCTTTCTTT
clone size: few; D gene: NA; V gene: TRBV5-1; J gene: TRBJ1-2; CDR3 length: 13; CDR3 protein: CASSFGEQLPSTF; CDR3 DNA: TGCGCCAGCAGCTTTGGAGAACAGCTCCCCAGCACCTTC
clone size: NA; D gene: NA; V gene: TRBV28; J gene: TRBJ1-3; CDR3 length: 17; CDR3 protein: CASSLSGQGRSGNTIYF; CDR3 DNA: TGTGCCAGCAGTCTTTCCGGCCAGGGGCGTTCTGGAAACACCATATATTTT
clone size: NA; D gene: NA; V gene: TRBV6-6; J gene: TRBJ2-5; CDR3 length: 12; CDR3 protein: CASSSWTETQYF; CDR3 DNA: TGTGCCAGCAGTTCATGGACGGAGACCCAGTACTTC
clone size: NA; D gene: TRBD1; V gene: TRBV4-3; J gene: TRBJ1-1; CDR3 length: 15; CDR3 protein: CASSHLIQGAGEAFF; CDR3 DNA: TGCGCCAGCAGCCACCTAATACAGGGGGCGGGTGAAGCTTTCTTT
clone size: few; D gene: NA; V gene: TRBV20-1; J gene: TRBJ2-3; CDR3 length: 14; CDR3 protein: CSATRPSDTDTQYF; CDR3 DNA: TGCAGTGCTACACGCCCGAGTGACACAGATACGCAGTATTTT
clone size: NA; D gene: NA; V gene: TRBV3-1; J gene: TRBJ1-6; CDR3 length: 14; CDR3 protein: CASSLDLANSPLHF; CDR3 DNA: TGTGCCAGCAGCCTGGACTTAGCGAATTCACCCCTCCACTTT
clone size: few; D gene: NA; V gene: TRBV25-1; J gene: TRBJ2-2; CDR3 length: 17; CDR3 protein: CASSGRTADPNTGELFF; CDR3 DNA: TGTGCCAGCAGTGGGCGGACAGCGGACCCGAACACCGGGGAGCTGTTTTTT
clone size: NA; D gene: NA; V gene: TRBV20-1; J gene: TRBJ1-4; CDR3 length: 15; CDR3 protein: CSARDPQGPNEKLFF; CDR3 DNA: TGCAGTGCTAGAGATCCGCAGGGCCCTAATGAAAAACTGTTTTTT
clone size: NA; D gene: NA; V gene: TRBV3-1; J gene: TRBJ2-7; CDR3 length: 15; CDR3 protein: CASSQDWRGWDEQYF; CDR3 DNA: TGTGCCAGCAGCCAAGATTGGAGGGGCTGGGACGAGCAGTACTTC
clone size: NA; D gene: TRBD2; V gene: TRBV7-2; J gene: TRBJ2-1; CDR3 length: 20; CDR3 protein: CASSRPGLAGKPSSYNEQFF; CDR3 DNA: TGTGCCAGCAGCAGACCGGGACTAGCGGGAAAACCGAGCTCCTACAATGAGCAGTTCTTC
clone size: NA; D gene: NA; V gene: TRBV29-1; J gene: TRBJ2-4; CDR3 length: 16; CDR3 protein: CSVEETQDPGVNIQYF; CDR3 DNA: TGCAGCGTTGAAGAAACCCAGGACCCGGGGGTAAACATTCAGTACTTC
clone size: NA; D gene: TRBD1; V gene: TRBV24-1; J gene: TRBJ1-2; CDR3 length: 15; CDR3 protein: CASSDTGAGSYGYTF; CDR3 DNA: TGTGCCAGCAGTGATACAGGGGCCGGCTCCTATGGCTACACCTTC
clone size: few; D gene: NA; V gene: TRBV7-8; J gene: TRBJ2-7; CDR3 length: 15; CDR3 protein: CASRGRGHLEDEQYF; CDR3 DNA: TGTGCCAGCCGCGGACGGGGACACCTTGAAGACGAGCAGTACTTC
clone size: NA; D gene: NA; V gene: TRBV20-1; J gene: TRBJ2-2; CDR3 length: 15; CDR3 protein: CSARGAGRNTGELFF; CDR3 DNA: TGCAGTGCCCGGGGGGCAGGGAGGAATACCGGGGAGCTGTTTTTT
clone size: few; D gene: TRBD1; V gene: TRBV19; J gene: TRBJ2-1; CDR3 length: 14; CDR3 protein: CASSIDRGHNEQFF; CDR3 DNA: TGTGCCAGTAGTATAGACAGGGGGCACAATGAGCAGTTCTTC
clone size: few; D gene: NA; V gene: TRBV6-1; J gene: TRBJ1-5; CDR3 length: 14; CDR3 protein: CASSEVEGSQPQHF; CDR3 DNA: TGTGCCAGCAGTGAAGTCGAGGGGAGTCAGCCCCAGCATTTT
clone size: NA; D gene: NA; V gene: TRBV7-2; J gene: TRBJ1-5; CDR3 length: 14; CDR3 protein: CASSDPTGNQPQHF; CDR3 DNA: TGTGCCAGCAGCGACCCGACGGGAAATCAGCCCCAGCATTTT
clone size: NA; D gene: NA; V gene: TRBV6-5; J gene: TRBJ1-2; CDR3 length: 15; CDR3 protein: CASSAAGANPPGYTF; CDR3 DNA: TGTGCCAGCAGCGCGGCCGGGGCCAATCCCCCTGGCTACACCTTC
clone size: NA; D gene: NA; V gene: TRBV11-1; J gene: TRBJ1-2; CDR3 length: 15; CDR3 protein: CASSSFGTVNYGYTF; CDR3 DNA: TGTGCCAGCAGCTCCTTCGGGACGGTGAACTATGGCTACACCTTC
clone size: NA; D gene: NA; V gene: TRBV9; J gene: TRBJ2-2; CDR3 length: 17; CDR3 protein: CASSTLGGGLMTGELFF; CDR3 DNA: TGTGCCAGCAGCACCTTAGGGGGGGGGTTGATGACCGGGGAGCTGTTTTTT
clone size: NA; D gene: NA; V gene: TRBV5-1; J gene: TRBJ2-7; CDR3 length: 14; CDR3 protein: CASSPGLLTYEQYF; CDR3 DNA: TGCGCCAGCAGCCCGGGCCTGTTAACCTACGAGCAGTACTTC
clone size: few; D gene: TRBD1; V gene: TRBV15; J gene: TRBJ2-1; CDR3 length: 13; CDR3 protein: CATSGDRTREQFF; CDR3 DNA: TGTGCCACCAGCGGGGACAGGACCCGAGAGCAGTTCTTC
clone size: NA; D gene: NA; V gene: TRBV5-1; J gene: TRBJ2-3; CDR3 length: 15; CDR3 protein: CASSSRQSATDTQYF; CDR3 DNA: TGCGCCAGCAGTAGCAGGCAGAGTGCCACAGATACGCAGTATTTT
clone size: NA; D gene: NA; V gene: TRBV10-3; J gene: TRBJ1-4; CDR3 length: 16; CDR3 protein: CAISESKALEGEKLFF; CDR3 DNA: TGTGCCATCAGTGAGTCTAAAGCTCTCGAAGGGGAAAAACTGTTTTTT
clone size: NA; D gene: NA; V gene: TRBV10-3; J gene: TRBJ2-1; CDR3 length: 14; CDR3 protein: CAISAFPRRDEQFF; CDR3 DNA: TGTGCCATCAGTGCTTTCCCCAGACGGGATGAGCAGTTCTTC
clone size: NA; D gene: NA; V gene: TRBV6-2/TRBV6-3; J gene: TRBJ2-1; CDR3 length: 15; CDR3 protein: CASSYHQLPYNEQFF; CDR3 DNA: TGTGCCAGCAGTTACCACCAACTACCCTACAATGAGCAGTTCTTC
clone size: NA; D gene: TRBD1; V gene: TRBV10-3; J gene: TRBJ2-7; CDR3 length: 16; CDR3 protein: CAISPGTGLPSYEQYF; CDR3 DNA: TGTGCCATCTCCCCCGGGACAGGATTGCCCTCCTACGAGCAGTACTTC
clone size: NA; D gene: TRBD1; V gene: TRBV10-3; J gene: TRBJ2-2; CDR3 length: 13; CDR3 protein: CAVGGTGTGELFF; CDR3 DNA: TGTGCCGTCGGCGGGACAGGGACCGGGGAGCTGTTTTTT
clone size: NA; D gene: TRBD2; V gene: TRBV13; J gene: TRBJ2-7; CDR3 length: 12; CDR3 protein: CASSPGLDEQYF; CDR3 DNA: TGTGCCAGCAGCCCGGGACTAGACGAGCAGTACTTC
clone size: few; D gene: NA; V gene: TRBV29-1; J gene: TRBJ1-4; CDR3 length: 10; CDR3 protein: CSVVDEKLFF; CDR3 DNA: TGCAGCGTCGTGGATGAAAAACTGTTTTTT
clone size: few; D gene: NA; V gene: TRBV5-1; J gene: TRBJ2-7; CDR3 length: 13; CDR3 protein: CASRDTSSYEQYF; CDR3 DNA: TGCGCCAGCAGAGATACCTCTTCCTACGAGCAGTACTTC